The present TCR beta chain was sequenced within a study of early T cells in non-severe SARS-CoV-2 infection. Study-level background: Sequenced material consisted of bulk RNA (from unsorted whole blood), and chains were unpaired. Points from the study as a whole: VDJdb matching favored anti-spike CD8 responses, missing private and CD4 specificities.

Trimming shortened V by 1 base and J by 14 bases, and 16 bases separated the two germline ends. From germline, CDR1 is KGHSH and CDR2 LQKENI. The CDR3 is 13 residues long. In the library, individual cDNA molecules carried attached unique molecular identifiers. MiXCR, run by TCRdb on the 5' RACE reads, gives a single entry per CDR3 protein. Found here are 55,000 to 70,000 distinct CDR3 sequences, 5.6% of them singletons; the top ten hold approximately 6.3%. The sample holds many counts of this clonotype. What it recognizes is unknown. This sequence was found in an adult who was a healthcare worker with PCR-confirmed SARS-CoV-2 infection or an uninfected control (not recorded which). Source material: whole blood. The genes are TRBV18 and TRBJ2-3; D possibly matches TRBD1 or TRBD2 (5 bases each). The CDR3 reads CASSPQDGALLYF. Written as DNA, the CDR3 is TGTGCCAGCTCACCACAGGACGGGGCGTTGTTGTATTTT.